What follows are 10 T cell receptor beta chains derived from one specimen sequenced in a study of blood T cell repertoires in COVID-19. TCRdb keeps only in-frame clones here, not all; method: immunoSEQ multiplex PCR. The sample has roughly 80,000 clones, 87% seen once. Sequenced: peripheral blood. These receptors originate from a woman aged 80 or over with active or convalescent COVID-19.

The chain couples TRBV7-9 to TRBJ1-1, with 7 positions matching TRBD1. V lost 3 bases, J lost 0 bases, and 1 base stayed unmatched. The CDR3 length is 14 residues. Germline CDR1 reads SEHNR; CDR2 reads FQNEAQ (reference sequence). The CDR3 DNA sequence: TGTGCCAGCAGCTTGGGACAGTTGAACACTGAAGCTTTCTTT. This gives the protein CASSLGQLNTEAFF.

V gene TRBV2 combines with J gene TRBJ2-1, with D possibly being TRBD1 (6 bases). With 7 bases removed from V and 4 bases from J, the gap between germline ends came to 11 bases. The germline CDR1 and CDR2 sequences are SNHLY and FYNNEI. The CDR3 totals 13 residues. CDR3 region: CASIGGGYNEQFF. Here the CDR3 DNA reads TGTGCCAGCATTGGGGGCGGGTACAATGAGCAGTTCTTC.

This chain uses TRBV24-1 with TRBJ1-1; 8 bases are shared with TRBD1. Per the germline V gene, CDR1 is KGHDR and CDR2 is SFDVKD. With 5 bases clipped from V and 3 bases from J, the junction kept 7 bases outside the gene matches. This CDR3 has 15 residues. This chain's CDR3 is CATSGGDRLHTEAFF. CDR3 nucleotide sequence: TGTGCCACCAGTGGGGGGGACAGGCTTCACACTGAAGCTTTCTTT.

The chain couples TRBV2 to TRBJ2-7; TRBD1 matches at 9 bases. The trim removed 3 bases at V and 6 bases at J, leaving 6 bases unmatched. CDR1 is SNHLY and CDR2 is FYNNEI in the germline V gene. This CDR3 is built from 14 residues. CDR3 amino acids: CASSEVWTGVEQYF. The DNA for the CDR3 is TGTGCCAGCAGTGAGGTGTGGACAGGGGTCGAGCAGTACTTC. Together with reference TRBV2 and TRBJ2-7, the CDR3 gives the full variable domain: EPEVTQTPSHQVTQMGQEVILRCVPISNHLYFYWYRQILGQKVEFLVSFYNNEISEKSEIFDDQFSVERPDGSNFTLKIRSTKLEDSAMYFCASSEVWTGVEQYFGPGTRLTVT.

The chain employs TRBV27 and TRBJ2-4, with 11 bases lining up with TRBD1. Losses at the gene ends were 5 bases for V and 6 bases for J; bases not matched to a gene: 6. CDR1 and CDR2 from the germline V gene are MNHEY and SMNVEV (reference sequence). The CDR3 is 15 residues long. CDR3 sequence (DNA): TGTGCCAGCAGTCTAACCGGGACAGGGGGAAACATTCAGTACTTC. This sequence encodes CASSLTGTGGNIQYF.

This clone came up a few times. The rearrangement links TRBV10-3 to TRBJ1-1; D is undetermined. The V end lost 4 bases, the J end lost 8 bases, and 11 bases lay between the germline ends. Per the germline V gene, CDR1 is ENHRY and CDR2 is SYGVKD. CDR3 length: 12 amino acids. The CDR3, as DNA: TGTGCCATCAGTGCTGACGGCGGGGAAGCTTTCTTT. It is translated as CAISADGGEAFF.

Remarks on this clone: Compared with germline, one end of the junction differs, possibly owing to a read error. The rearrangement uses TRBV4-2 and TRBJ2-2; D ambiguous. The CDR3 is 13 residues long. The germline V gene encodes CDR1 LGHNA and CDR2 YNFKEQ. The CDR3 nucleotides read TGTGCCAGCAACCAAGATACTTCCGGGGAGCTGTTTTTT. Its translation is CASNQDTSGELFF.

This chain joins TRBV28 and TRBJ2-7, with D unresolved. This CDR3 has 16 residues. The V gene's germline CDR1 is MDHEN and CDR2 SYDVKM. V lost 5 bases, J lost 3 bases, and 20 bases lay in between. The CDR3 loop reads CASSPPDQAGGYEQYF. CDR3 sequence (DNA): TGTGCCAGCAGTCCGCCAGACCAGGCAGGTGGCTACGAGCAGTACTTC.

The chain links TRBV24-1 to TRBJ2-3, with TRBD2 identical over 9 bases. V was clipped by 3 bases and J by 0 bases; unmatched bases: 12. Per germline, CDR1 KGHDR and CDR2 SFDVKD. CDR3 length: 19 residues. This chain's CDR3 is CATSDPTRGGGGSTDTQYF. For the CDR3, the DNA is TGTGCCACCAGTGATCCGACTAGGGGCGGGGGGGGAAGCACAGATACGCAGTATTTT.

The chain combines TRBV9 with TRBJ2-7, with 8 bases fitting TRBD1. Unmatched junction bases numbered 6, after V lost 0 bases and J lost 7 bases. The germline CDR1 and CDR2 sequences are SGDLS and YYNGEE. This CDR3 has 14 residues. CDR3 in amino acids: CASSVEPTGAEQYF. The DNA for the CDR3 is TGTGCCAGCAGCGTAGAACCGACAGGGGCTGAGCAGTACTTC.